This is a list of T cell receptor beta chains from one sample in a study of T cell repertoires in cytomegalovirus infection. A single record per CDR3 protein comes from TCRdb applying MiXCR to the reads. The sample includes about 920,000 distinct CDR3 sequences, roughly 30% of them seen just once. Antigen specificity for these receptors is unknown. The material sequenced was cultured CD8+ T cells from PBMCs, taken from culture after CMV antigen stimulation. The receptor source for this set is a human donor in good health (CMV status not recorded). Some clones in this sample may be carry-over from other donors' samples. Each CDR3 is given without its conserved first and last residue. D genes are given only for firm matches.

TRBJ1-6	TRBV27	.	ASTLKQSSYNSPLH
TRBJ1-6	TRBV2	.	ASSDPGAGVLYNSPLH
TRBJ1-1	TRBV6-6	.	ASSWTRTSTEAF
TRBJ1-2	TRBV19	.	ASDPGHYFYGYT
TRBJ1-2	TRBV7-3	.	ASSDITKSSVGYT
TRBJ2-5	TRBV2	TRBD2	ASSEARRRGSSVETQY
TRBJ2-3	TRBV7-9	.	ASNQGQADTQY
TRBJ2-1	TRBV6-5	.	ASSFLAGAIGDEQF
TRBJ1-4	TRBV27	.	ASSLGSANEKLF
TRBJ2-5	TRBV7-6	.	ASSLTWTDTEGETQY
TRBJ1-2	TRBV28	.	ASSLPPKRNYGYT
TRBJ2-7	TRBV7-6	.	ASSSTVGLPAVEQY
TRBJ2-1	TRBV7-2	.	ASTGGLWDEQF
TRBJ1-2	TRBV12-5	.	ASARPGIYGYT
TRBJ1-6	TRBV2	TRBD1	ASSVGTGNSPLH
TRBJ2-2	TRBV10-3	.	AISERHSTGELF
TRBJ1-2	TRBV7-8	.	ASSLRAGTDVGYT
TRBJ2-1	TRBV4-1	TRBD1	ASSPGDRFNEQF
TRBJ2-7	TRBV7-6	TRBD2	ASSPLTSGGVGEQY
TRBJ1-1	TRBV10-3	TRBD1	AISDRTGGDTEAF
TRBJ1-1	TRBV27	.	ASSSLGRNAEAF
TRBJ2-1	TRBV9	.	ASSSRLGKGNEQF
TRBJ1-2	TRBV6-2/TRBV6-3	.	ASSDNNYGYT
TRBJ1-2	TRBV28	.	ASSFPTRGLVISGYT